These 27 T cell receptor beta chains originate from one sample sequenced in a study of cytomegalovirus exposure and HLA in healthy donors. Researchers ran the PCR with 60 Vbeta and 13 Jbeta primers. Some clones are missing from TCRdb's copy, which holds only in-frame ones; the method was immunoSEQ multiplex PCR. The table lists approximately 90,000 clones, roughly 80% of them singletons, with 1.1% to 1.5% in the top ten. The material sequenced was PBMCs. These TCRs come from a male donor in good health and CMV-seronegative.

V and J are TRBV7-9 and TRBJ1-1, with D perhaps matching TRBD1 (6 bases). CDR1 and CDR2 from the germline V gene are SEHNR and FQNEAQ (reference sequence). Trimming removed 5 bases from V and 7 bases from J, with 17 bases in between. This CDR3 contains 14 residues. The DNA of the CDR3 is TGTGCCAGCAGCACAAGTTTACAGGGCCTTGAAGCTTTCTTT. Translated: CASSTSLQGLEAFF. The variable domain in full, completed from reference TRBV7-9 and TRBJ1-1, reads DTGVSQNPRHKITKRGQNVTFRCDPISEHNRLYWYRQTLGQGPEFLTYFQNEAQLEKSRLLSDRFSAERPKGSFSTLEIQRTEQGDSAMYLCASSTSLQGLEAFFGQGTRLTVV.

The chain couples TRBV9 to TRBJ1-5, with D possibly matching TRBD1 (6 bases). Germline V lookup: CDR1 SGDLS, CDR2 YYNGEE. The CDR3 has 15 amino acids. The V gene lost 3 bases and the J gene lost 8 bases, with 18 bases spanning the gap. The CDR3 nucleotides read TGTGCCAGCAGCGCCGAAGCGGGGGGCACGGAGCCCCAGCATTTT. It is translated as CASSAEAGGTEPQHF. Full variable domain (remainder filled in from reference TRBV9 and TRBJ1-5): DSGVTQTPKHLITATGQRVTLRCSPRSGDLSVYWYQQSLDQGLQFLIQYYNGEERAKGNILERFSAQQFPDLHSELNLSSLELGDSALYFCASSAEAGGTEPQHFGDGTRLSIL.

CDR3 sequence: CASSLDRVSPLHF. DNA of the CDR3: TGTGCCAGCAGTTTAGACAGGGTGTCACCCCTCCACTTT. The V gene is TRBV27, the J gene TRBJ1-6, with 7 nucleotides matching TRBD1. V shed 2 bases, J shed 10 bases, and the junction held 2 bases outside the gene matches. CDR3 length: 13 amino acids. Germline-derived CDR1 and CDR2 are MNHEY and SMNVEV (reference sequence).

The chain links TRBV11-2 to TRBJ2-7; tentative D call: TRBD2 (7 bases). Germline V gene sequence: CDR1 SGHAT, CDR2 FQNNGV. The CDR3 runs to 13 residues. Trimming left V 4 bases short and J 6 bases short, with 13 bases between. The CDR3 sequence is CASSSYREGEQYF. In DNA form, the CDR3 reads TGTGCCAGCAGCTCGTACAGGGAGGGCGAGCAGTACTTC. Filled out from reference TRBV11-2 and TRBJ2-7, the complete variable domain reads EAGVAQSPRYKIIEKRQSVAFWCNPISGHATLYWYQQILGQGPKLLIQFQNNGVVDDSQLPKDRFSAERLKGVDSTLKIQPAKLEDSAVYLCASSSYREGEQYFGPGTRLTVT.

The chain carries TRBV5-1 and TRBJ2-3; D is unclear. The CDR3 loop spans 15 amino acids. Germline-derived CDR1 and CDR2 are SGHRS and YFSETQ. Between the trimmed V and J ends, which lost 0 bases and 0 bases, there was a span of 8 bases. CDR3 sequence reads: CASSLGSTSTDTQYF. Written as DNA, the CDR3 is TGCGCCAGCAGCTTGGGGAGCACTAGCACAGATACGCAGTATTTT.

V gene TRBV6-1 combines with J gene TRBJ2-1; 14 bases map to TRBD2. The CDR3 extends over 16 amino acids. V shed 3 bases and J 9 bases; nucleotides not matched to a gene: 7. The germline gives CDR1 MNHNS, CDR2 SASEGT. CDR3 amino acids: CASSEGLAGVLVEQFF. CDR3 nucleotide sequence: TGTGCCAGCAGTGAGGGACTAGCGGGAGTACTGGTTGAGCAGTTCTTC.

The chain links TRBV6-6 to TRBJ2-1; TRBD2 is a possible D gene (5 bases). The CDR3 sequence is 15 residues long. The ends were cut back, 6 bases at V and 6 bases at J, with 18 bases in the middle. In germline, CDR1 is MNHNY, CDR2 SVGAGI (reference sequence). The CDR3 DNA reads TGTGCCAGCAGAATCTACAGCGGTCGTGTCAATGAGCAGTTCTTC. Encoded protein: CASRIYSGRVNEQFF.

In DNA, the CDR3 is TGTGCCAGCAGTTTTTGGGCGGGGGGCCAAGAGACCCAGTACTTC. Encoded protein: CASSFWAGGQETQYF. V and J are TRBV27 and TRBJ2-5; 8 bases are shared with TRBD2. With V trimmed by 3 bases and J by 1 base, 4 bases remained unmatched. CDR1 is MNHEY and CDR2 is SMNVEV in the germline V gene (reference sequence). This CDR3 contains 15 residues.

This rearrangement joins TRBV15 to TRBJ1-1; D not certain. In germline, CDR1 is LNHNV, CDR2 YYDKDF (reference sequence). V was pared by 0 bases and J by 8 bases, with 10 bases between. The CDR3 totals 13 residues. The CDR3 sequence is CATSRDREAEAFF. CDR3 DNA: TGTGCCACCAGCAGAGATCGGGAGGCCGAAGCTTTCTTT.

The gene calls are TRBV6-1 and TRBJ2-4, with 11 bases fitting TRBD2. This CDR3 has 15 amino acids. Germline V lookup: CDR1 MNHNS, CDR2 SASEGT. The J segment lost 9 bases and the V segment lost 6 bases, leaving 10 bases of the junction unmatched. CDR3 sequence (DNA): TGTGCCAGCAGGGAGATACTAGCGGGGGTCCGCATTCAGTACTTC. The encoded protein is CASREILAGVRIQYF.

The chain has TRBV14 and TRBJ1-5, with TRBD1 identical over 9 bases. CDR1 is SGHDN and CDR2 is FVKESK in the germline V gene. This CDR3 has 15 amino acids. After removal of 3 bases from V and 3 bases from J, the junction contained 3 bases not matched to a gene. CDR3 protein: CASSQGQGHNQPQHF. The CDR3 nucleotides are TGTGCCAGCAGCCAGGGACAGGGTCACAATCAGCCCCAGCATTTT.

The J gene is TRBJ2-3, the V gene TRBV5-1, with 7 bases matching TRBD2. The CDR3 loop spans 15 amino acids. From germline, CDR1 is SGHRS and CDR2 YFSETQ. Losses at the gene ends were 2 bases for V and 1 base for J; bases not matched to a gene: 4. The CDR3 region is CASSFELARTDTQYF. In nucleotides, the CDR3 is TGCGCCAGCAGCTTTGAACTAGCGCGCACAGATACGCAGTATTTT.

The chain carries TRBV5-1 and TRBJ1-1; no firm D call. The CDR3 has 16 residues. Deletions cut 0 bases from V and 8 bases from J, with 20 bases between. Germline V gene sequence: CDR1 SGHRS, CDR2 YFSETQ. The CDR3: CASSLVVSGSGYEAFF. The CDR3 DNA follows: TGCGCCAGCAGCTTGGTTGTCTCGGGTTCCGGGTACGAAGCTTTCTTT.

The chain's CDR3 is CASSLAPGTGTGAGYGYTF. The CDR3 DNA reads TGCGCCAGCAGCTTGGCCCCTGGGACCGGGACAGGGGCTGGCTATGGCTACACCTTC. The chain couples TRBV5-1 to TRBJ1-2; 10 bases agree with TRBD1. This CDR3 has 19 residues. The V gene's germline CDR1 is SGHRS and CDR2 YFSETQ. The ends lost 0 bases at V and 4 bases at J; junction bases unmatched: 15.

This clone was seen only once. DNA for the CDR3: TGTGCCAGCAGTTTTGTCAGGGACACCGGGGAGCTGTTTTTT. Protein: CASSFVRDTGELFF. The chain employs TRBV28 and TRBJ2-2, with a weak D call TRBD1 (5 bases). Between the trimmed V and J ends, which lost 3 bases and 3 bases, there was a span of 8 bases. Looked up from germline, CDR1 is MDHEN and CDR2 is SYDVKM. The CDR3 loop spans 14 amino acids. Looking up the rest from reference TRBV28 and TRBJ2-2 gives the full variable domain: DVKVTQSSRYLVKRTGEKVFLECVQDMDHENMFWYRQDPGLGLRLIYFSYDVKMKEKGDIPEGYSVSREKKERFSLILESASTNQTSMYLCASSFVRDTGELFFGEGSRLTVL.

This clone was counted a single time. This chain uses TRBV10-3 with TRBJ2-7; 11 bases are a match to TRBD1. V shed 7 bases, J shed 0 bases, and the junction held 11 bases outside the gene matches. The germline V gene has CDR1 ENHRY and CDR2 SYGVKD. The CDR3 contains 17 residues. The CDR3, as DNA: TGTGCCATCAAATCGGACAGGGGGCATTCAAGCTCCTACGAGCAGTACTTC. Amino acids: CAIKSDRGHSSSYEQYF.

Here the CDR3 reads CASSRSGNTEAFF. CDR3 DNA sequence: TGTGCCAGCAGCCGATCAGGGAACACTGAAGCTTTCTTT. The chain recombines TRBV6-5 with TRBJ1-1; no reliable D call. The CDR3 runs 13 residues. With 6 bases removed from V and 1 base from J, the gap between germline ends came to 9 bases. Germline V gene data show CDR1 as MNHEY and CDR2 as SVGAGI.

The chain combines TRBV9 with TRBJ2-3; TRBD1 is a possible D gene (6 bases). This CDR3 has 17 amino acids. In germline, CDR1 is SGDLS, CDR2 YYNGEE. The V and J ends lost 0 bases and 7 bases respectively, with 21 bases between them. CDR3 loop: CASSVEGDTGMVNTQYF. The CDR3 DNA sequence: TGTGCCAGCAGCGTAGAGGGCGATACAGGGATGGTAAATACGCAGTATTTT.

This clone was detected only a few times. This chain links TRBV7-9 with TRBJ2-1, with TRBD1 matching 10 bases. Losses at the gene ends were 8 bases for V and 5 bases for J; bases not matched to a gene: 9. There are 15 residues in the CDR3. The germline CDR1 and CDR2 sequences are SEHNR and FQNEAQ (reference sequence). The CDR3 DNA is TGTGCCAGCCGGTTCGTAGGGACAGGGGACAATGAGCAGTTCTTC. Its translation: CASRFVGTGDNEQFF.

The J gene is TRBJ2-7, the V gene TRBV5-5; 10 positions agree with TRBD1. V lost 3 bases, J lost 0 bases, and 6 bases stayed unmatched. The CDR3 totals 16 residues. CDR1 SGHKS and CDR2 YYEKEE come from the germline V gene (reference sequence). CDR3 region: CASSSPGQGSSYEQYF. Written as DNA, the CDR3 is TGTGCCAGCAGCTCTCCGGGACAGGGGAGCTCCTACGAGCAGTACTTC.

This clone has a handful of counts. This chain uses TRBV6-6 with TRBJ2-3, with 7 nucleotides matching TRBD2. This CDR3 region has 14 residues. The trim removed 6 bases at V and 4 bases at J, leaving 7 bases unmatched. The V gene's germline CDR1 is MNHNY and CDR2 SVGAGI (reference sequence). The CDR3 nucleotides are TGTGCCAGCAGAATTGCCGGACTAGCAGATACGCAGTATTTT. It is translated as CASRIAGLADTQYF.

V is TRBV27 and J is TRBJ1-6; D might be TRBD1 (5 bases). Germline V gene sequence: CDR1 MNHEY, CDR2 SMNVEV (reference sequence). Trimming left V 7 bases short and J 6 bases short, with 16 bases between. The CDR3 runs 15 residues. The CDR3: CASTLTGTLNSPLHF. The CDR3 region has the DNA TGTGCCAGCACCCTAACGGGGACTCTTAATTCACCCCTCCACTTT.

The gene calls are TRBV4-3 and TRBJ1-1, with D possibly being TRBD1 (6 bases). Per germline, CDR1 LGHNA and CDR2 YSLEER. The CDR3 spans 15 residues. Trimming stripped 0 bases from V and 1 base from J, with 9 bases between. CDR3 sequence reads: CASSQDRGGNTEAFF. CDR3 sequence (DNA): TGCGCCAGCAGCCAAGATCGAGGGGGGAACACTGAAGCTTTCTTT.

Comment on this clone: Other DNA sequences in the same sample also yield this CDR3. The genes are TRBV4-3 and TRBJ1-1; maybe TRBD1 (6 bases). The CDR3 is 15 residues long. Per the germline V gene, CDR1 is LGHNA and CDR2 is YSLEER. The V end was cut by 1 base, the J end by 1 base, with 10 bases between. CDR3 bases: TGCGCCAGCAGCCAAGCCGACAGGAGGAACACTGAAGCTTTCTTT. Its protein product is CASSQADRRNTEAFF.

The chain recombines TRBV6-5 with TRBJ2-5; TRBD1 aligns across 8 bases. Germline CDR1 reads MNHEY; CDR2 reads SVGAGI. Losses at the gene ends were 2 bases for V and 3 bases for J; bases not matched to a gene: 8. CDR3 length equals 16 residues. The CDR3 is CASSYPPTGGKETQYF. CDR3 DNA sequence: TGTGCCAGCAGTTACCCCCCTACAGGGGGAAAAGAGACCCAGTACTTC.

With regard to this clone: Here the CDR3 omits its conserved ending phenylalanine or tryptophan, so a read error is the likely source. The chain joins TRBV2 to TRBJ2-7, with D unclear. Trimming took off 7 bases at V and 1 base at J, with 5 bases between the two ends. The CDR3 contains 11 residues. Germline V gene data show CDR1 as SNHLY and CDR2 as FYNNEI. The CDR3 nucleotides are TGTGCCAGCACTCAGTCCTACGAGCAGTACTAC. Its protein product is CASTQSYEQYY.

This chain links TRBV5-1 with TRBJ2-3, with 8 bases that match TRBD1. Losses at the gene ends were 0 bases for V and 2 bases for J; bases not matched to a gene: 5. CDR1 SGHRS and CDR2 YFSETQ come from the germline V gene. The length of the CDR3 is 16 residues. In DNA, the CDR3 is TGCGCCAGCAGCTTGGTTCAGGGGGCTGTCACAGATACGCAGTATTTT. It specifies CASSLVQGAVTDTQYF.